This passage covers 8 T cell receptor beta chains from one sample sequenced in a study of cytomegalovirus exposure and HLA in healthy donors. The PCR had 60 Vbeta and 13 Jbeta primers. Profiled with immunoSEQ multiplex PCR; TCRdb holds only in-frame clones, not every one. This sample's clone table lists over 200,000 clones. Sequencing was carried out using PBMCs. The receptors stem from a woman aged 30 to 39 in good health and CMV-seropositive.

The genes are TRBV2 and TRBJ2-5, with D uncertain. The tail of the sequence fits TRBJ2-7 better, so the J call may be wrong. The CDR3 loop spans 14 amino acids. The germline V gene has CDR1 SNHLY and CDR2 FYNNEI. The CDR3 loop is CASSIVFKPYEQYF. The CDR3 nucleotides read TGTGCCAGCAGTATCGTGTTTAAGCCCTACGAGCAGTACTTC.

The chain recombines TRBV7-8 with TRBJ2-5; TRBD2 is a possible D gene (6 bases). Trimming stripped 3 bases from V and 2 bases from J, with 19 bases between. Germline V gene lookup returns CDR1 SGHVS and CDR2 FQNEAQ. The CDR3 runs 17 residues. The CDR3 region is CASSFGTGGIGQETQYF. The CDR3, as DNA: TGTGCCAGCAGCTTTGGGACCGGCGGGATAGGACAAGAGACCCAGTACTTC.

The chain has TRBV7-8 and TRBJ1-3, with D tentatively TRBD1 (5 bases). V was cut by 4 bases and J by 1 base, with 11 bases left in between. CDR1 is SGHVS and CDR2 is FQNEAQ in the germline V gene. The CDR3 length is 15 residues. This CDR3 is CASSSPGSSGNTIYF. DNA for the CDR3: TGTGCCAGCAGCTCTCCAGGGTCATCTGGAAACACCATATATTTT.

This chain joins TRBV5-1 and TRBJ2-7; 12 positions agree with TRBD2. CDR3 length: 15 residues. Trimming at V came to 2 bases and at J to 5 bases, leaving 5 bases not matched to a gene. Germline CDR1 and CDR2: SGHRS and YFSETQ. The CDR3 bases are TGCGCCAGCAGCTTAGGACTAGCGGGGATAGACGAGCAGTACTTC. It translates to CASSLGLAGIDEQYF.

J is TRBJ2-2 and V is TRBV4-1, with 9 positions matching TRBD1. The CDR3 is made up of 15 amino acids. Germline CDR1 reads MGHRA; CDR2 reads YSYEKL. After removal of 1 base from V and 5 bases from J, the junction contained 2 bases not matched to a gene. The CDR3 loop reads CASSQGGQGTGELFF. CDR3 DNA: TGCGCCAGCAGCCAAGGGGGACAGGGAACCGGGGAGCTGTTTTTT.

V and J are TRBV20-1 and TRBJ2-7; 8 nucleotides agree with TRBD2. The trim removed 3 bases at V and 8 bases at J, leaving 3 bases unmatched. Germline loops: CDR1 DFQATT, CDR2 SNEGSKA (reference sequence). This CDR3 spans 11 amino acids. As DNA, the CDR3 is TGCAGTGCTAGCCTAGCGGGCCAGCAGTACTTC. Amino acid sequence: CSASLAGQQYF.

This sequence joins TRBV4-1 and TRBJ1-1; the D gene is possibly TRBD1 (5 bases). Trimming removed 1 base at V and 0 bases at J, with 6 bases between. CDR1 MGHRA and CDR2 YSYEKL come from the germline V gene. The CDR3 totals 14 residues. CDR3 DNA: TGCGCCAGCAGCCAAGGCAGGGTGAACACTGAAGCTTTCTTT. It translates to CASSQGRVNTEAFF.

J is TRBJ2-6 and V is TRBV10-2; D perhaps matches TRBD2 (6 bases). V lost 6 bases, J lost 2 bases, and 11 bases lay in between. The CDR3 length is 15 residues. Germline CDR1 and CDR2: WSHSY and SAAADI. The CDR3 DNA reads TGCGCCAGCAGGGGTGGGGGGACTGGGGCCAACGTCCTGACTTTC. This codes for CASRGGGTGANVLTF.